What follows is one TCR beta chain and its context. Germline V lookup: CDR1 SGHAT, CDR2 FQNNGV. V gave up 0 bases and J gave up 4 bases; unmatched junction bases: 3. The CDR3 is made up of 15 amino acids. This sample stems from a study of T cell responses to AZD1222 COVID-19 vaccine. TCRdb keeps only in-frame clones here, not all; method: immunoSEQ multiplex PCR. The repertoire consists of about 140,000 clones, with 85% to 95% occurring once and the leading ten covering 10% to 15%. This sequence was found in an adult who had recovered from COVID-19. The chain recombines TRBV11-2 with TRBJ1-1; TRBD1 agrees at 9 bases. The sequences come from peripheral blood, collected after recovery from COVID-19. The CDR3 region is CASSLERDRVTEAFF. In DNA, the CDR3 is TGTGCCAGCAGCTTAGAGCGGGACAGGGTCACTGAAGCTTTCTTT. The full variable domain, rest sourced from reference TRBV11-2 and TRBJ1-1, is EAGVAQSPRYKIIEKRQSVAFWCNPISGHATLYWYQQILGQGPKLLIQFQNNGVVDDSQLPKDRFSAERLKGVDSTLKIQPAKLEDSAVYLCASSLERDRVTEAFFGQGTRLTVV.